One T cell receptor beta chain is described in this entry. Patients with uncontrolled infections, other autoimmune diseases, pregnancy or lactation were excluded. The sample comes from a study of T cells in Graves' hyperthyroidism and ophthalmopathy. The germline gives CDR1 KGHSH, CDR2 LQKENI. This CDR3 has 16 residues. V dropped 3 bases and J dropped 2 bases, with 14 bases sitting between them. RNA transcripts gave rise to amplified TCR beta CDR3 regions. The TCR CDR3 was amplified in a first-round RT-PCR using the HTBI primer set. TCRdb processed the multiplex PCR reads anew with MiXCR; each CDR3 protein has one entry. The sample lists roughly 700,000 distinct CDR3 sequences; around a sixth were seen once.

Sequencing was carried out using blood. This chain joins TRBV18 and TRBJ2-1; TRBD2 is a possible D gene (6 bases). The receptor comes from a man over 45 with Graves' hyperthyroidism. The CDR3 region has the DNA TGTGCCAGCTCACCGTACCCGGGAGTGGCCTACAATGAGCAGTTCTTC. This encodes CASSPYPGVAYNEQFF.